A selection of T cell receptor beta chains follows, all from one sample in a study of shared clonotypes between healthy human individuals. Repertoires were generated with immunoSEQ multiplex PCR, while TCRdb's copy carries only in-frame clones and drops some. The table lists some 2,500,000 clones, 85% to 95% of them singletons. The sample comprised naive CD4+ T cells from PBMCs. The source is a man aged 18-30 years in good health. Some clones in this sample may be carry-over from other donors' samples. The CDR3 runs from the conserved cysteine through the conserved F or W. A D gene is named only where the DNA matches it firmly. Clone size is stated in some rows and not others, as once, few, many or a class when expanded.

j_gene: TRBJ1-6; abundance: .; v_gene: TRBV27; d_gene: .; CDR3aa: CASSRVSYNSPLHF; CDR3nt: TGTGCCAGCAGTCGGGTCTCCTATAATTCACCCCTCCACTTT
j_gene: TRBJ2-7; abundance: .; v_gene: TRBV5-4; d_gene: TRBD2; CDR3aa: CATWDYQEYEQYF; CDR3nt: TGTGCCACCTGGGACTATCAAGAGTACGAGCAGTACTTC
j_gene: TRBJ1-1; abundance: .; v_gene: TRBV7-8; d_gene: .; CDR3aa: CASTPFGGPSEAFF; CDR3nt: TGTGCCAGCACCCCCTTTGGGGGACCTTCTGAAGCTTTCTTT
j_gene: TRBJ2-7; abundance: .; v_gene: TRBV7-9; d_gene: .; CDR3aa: CASSYYVEGEQYF; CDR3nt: TGTGCCAGCAGCTACTATGTGGAAGGTGAGCAGTACTTC
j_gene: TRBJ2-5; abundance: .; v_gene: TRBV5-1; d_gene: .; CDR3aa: CASSLLGTHQETQYF; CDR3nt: TGCGCCAGCAGCTTGCTTGGGACACATCAAGAGACCCAGTACTTC
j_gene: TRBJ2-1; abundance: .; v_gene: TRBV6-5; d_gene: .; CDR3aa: CASSSSRVEQFF; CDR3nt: TGTGCCAGCAGTTCCTCCCGGGTAGAGCAGTTCTTC
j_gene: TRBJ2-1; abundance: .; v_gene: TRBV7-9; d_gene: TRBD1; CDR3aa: CASNQAWGQGSEQFF; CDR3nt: TGTGCCAGCAACCAAGCTTGGGGACAGGGGTCTGAGCAGTTCTTC
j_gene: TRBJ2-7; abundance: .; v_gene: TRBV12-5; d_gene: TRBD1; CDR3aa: CASEPGQGIYEQYF; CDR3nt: TGTGCTAGTGAACCGGGACAGGGGATCTACGAGCAGTACTTC
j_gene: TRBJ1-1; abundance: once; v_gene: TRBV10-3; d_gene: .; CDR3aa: CAISETRRVGTEAFF; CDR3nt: TGTGCCATCAGTGAGACAAGGAGGGTTGGAACTGAAGCTTTCTTT
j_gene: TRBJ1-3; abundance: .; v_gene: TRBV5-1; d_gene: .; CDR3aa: CASTLNTASSGNTIYF; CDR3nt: TGCGCCAGCACCCTTAATACAGCTAGCTCTGGAAACACCATATATTTT
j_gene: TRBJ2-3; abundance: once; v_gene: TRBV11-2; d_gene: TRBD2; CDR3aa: CASSLVGGRATDTQYF; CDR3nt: TGTGCCAGCAGCTTGGTTGGCGGGAGGGCTACAGATACGCAGTATTTT
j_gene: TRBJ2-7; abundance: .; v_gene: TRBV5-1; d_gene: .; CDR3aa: CASSLLAGPQYEQYF; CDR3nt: TGCGCCAGCAGCTTGTTGGCAGGACCCCAATACGAGCAGTACTTC
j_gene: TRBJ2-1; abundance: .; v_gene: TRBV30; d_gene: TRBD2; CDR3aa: CAWRVRTSGRREYNEQFF; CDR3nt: TGTGCCTGGAGGGTTAGGACTAGCGGGAGGCGAGAATACAATGAGCAGTTCTTC
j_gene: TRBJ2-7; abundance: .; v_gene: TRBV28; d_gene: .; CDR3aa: CASSLYAGTYEQYF; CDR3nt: TGTGCCAGCAGTTTATATGCGGGTACCTACGAGCAGTACTTC
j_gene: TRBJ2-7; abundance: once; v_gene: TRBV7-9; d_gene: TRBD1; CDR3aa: CASSLGAGQGINEQYF; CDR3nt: TGTGCCAGCAGCTTGGGGGCGGGACAGGGGATCAACGAGCAGTACTTC
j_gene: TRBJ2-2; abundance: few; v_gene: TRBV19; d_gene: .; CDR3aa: CASSIEGRSNTGELFF; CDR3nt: TGTGCCAGTAGTATAGAAGGCAGGTCGAACACCGGGGAGCTGTTTTTT
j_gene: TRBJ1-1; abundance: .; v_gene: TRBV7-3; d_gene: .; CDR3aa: CASSLQGDVGTEAFF; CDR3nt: TGTGCCAGCAGCCTCCAGGGTGATGTGGGTACTGAAGCTTTCTTT
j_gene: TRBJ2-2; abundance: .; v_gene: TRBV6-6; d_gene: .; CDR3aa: CASSSNTGELFF; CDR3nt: TGTGCCAGCAGCTCTAACACCGGGGAGCTGTTTTTT
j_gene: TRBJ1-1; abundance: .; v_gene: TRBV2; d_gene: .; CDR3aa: CASSIQTNTEAFF; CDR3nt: TGTGCCAGCAGCATCCAGACGAACACTGAAGCTTTCTTT
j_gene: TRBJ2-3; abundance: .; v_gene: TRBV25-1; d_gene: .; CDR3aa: CASSEGVTQYF; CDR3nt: TGTGCCAGCAGTGAGGGCGTCACGCAGTATTTT
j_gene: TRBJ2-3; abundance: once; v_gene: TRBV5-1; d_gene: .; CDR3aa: CASSLGGGTLTDTQYF; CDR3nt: TGCGCCAGCAGCTTGGGAGGCGGGACCCTCACAGATACGCAGTATTTT
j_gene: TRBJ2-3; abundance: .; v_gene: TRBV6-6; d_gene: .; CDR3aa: CASSYSRPRGVDTQYF; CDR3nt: TGTGCCAGCAGTTACTCGAGGCCCAGGGGAGTGGATACGCAGTATTTT
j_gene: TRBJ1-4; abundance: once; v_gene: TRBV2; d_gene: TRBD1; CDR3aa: CASSPSRQGNEKLFF; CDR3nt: TGTGCCAGCAGTCCCAGCCGACAGGGCAATGAAAAACTGTTTTTT
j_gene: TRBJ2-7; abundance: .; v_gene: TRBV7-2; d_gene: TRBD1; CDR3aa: CASSLNRGGIYEQYF; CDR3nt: TGTGCCAGCAGCTTAAACAGGGGCGGAATCTACGAGCAGTACTTC
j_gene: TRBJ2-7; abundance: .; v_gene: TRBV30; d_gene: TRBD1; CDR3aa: CAWRGTGEPYEQYF; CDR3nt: TGTGCCTGGAGGGGGACAGGCGAACCCTACGAGCAGTACTTC
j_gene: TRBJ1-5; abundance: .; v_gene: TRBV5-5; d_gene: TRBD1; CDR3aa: CASSPQGVGNQPQHF; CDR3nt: TGTGCCAGCAGCCCGCAGGGGGTTGGCAATCAGCCCCAGCATTTT
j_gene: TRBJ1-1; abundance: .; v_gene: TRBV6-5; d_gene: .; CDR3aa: CASRRQPNTEAFF; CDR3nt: TGTGCCAGCAGACGACAGCCTAACACTGAAGCTTTCTTT
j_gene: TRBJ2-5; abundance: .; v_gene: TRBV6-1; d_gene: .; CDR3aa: CASSQGGGTKTQYF; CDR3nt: TGTGCCAGCAGCCAAGGGGGCGGGACAAAGACCCAGTACTTC
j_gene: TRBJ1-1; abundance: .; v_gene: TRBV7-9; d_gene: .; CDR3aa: CASSLAEGGDTEAFF; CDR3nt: TGTGCCAGCAGCTTAGCGGAGGGGGGGGACACTGAAGCTTTCTTT
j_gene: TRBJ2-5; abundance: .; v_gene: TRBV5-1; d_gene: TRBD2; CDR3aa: CASSLSGGPRRNQETQYF; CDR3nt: TGCGCCAGCAGCTTGTCGGGAGGGCCGCGACGAAACCAAGAGACCCAGTACTTC
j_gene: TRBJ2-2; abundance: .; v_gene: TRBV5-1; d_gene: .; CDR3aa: CASSLEDTNTGELFF; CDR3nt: TGCGCCAGCAGCTTGGAAGATACGAACACCGGGGAGCTGTTTTTT
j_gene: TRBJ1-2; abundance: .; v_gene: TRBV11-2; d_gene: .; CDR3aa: CASSSIGGRKNGYTF; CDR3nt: TGTGCCAGCAGCTCGATCGGGGGGAGGAAAAATGGCTACACCTTC
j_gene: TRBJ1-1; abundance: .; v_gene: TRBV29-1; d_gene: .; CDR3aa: CSVEGVNEAFF; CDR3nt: TGCAGCGTTGAAGGGGTGAATGAAGCTTTCTTT
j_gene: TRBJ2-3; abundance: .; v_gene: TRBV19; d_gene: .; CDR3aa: CASSIDLGTQYF; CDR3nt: TGTGCCAGTAGTATAGATCTGGGTACGCAGTATTTT
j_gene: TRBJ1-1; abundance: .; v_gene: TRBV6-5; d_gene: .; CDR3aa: CASSPPGGTEAFF; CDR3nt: TGTGCCAGCAGCCCTCCGGGGGGGACTGAAGCTTTCTTT
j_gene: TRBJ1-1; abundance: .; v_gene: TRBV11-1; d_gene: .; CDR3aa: CASSLVGGVYTEAFF; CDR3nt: TGTGCCAGCAGCTTAGTTGGGGGCGTTTATACTGAAGCTTTCTTT
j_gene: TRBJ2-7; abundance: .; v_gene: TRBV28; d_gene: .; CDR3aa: CASGRGSNEQYF; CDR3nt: TGTGCCAGCGGGCGGGGCTCGAACGAGCAGTACTTC
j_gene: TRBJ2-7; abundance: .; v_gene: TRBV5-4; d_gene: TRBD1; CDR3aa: CASSLGGTGGYEQYF; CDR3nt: TGTGCCAGCAGCTTGGGGGGGACAGGGGGCTACGAGCAGTACTTC
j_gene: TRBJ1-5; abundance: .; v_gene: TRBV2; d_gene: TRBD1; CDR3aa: CASSEDWTGPDQPQHF; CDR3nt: TGTGCCAGCAGTGAAGATTGGACAGGGCCCGATCAGCCCCAGCATTTT
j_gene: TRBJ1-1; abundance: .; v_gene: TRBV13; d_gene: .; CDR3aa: CASSLRGFKLEAFF; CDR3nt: TGTGCCAGCAGCTTACGGGGCTTTAAGTTGGAAGCTTTCTTT
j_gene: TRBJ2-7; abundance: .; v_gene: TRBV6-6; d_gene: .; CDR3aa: CATNSGATFEQYF; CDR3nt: TGTGCCACCAACTCGGGAGCGACGTTCGAGCAGTACTTC
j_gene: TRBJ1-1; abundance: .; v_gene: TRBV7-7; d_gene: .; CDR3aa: CASSSGMNTEAFF; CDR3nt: TGTGCCAGCAGCTCAGGCATGAACACTGAAGCTTTCTTT
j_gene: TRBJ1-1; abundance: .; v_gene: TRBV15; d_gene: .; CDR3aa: CATSRDRELMNTEAFF; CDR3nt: TGTGCCACCAGCAGAGATCGGGAGCTGATGAACACTGAAGCTTTCTTT
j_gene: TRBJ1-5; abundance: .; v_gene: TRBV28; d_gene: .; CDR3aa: CASILLPGRGMDQPQHF; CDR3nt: TGTGCCAGCATCCTACTTCCCGGGCGGGGGATGGATCAGCCCCAGCATTTT
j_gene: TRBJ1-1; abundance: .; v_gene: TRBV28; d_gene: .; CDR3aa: CASSLPGTRRRNTEAFF; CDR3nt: TGTGCCAGCAGTTTGCCGGGGACGAGGCGCCGTAACACTGAAGCTTTCTTT
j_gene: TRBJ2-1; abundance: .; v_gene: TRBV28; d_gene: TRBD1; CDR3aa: CASHERTGLNEQFF; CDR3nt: TGTGCCAGCCACGAAAGGACAGGGTTAAATGAGCAGTTCTTC
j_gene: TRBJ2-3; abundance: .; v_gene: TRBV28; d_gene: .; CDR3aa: CASSPRTKYGDTQYF; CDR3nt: TGTGCCAGCAGTCCGAGGACAAAGTACGGAGATACGCAGTATTTT
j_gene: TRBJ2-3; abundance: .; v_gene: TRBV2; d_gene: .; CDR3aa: CASSAQASTQYF; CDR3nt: TGTGCCAGCAGTGCTCAGGCCTCCACGCAGTATTTT
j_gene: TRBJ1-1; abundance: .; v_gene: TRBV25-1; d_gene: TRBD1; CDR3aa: CASSEPRTGGTEAFF; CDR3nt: TGTGCCAGCAGTGAACCGAGGACAGGGGGGACTGAAGCTTTCTTT
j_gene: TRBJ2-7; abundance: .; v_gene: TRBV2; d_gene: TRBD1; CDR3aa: CASGWFAGQGGEQYF; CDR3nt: TGTGCCAGCGGCTGGTTTGCGGGACAGGGGGGCGAGCAGTACTTC
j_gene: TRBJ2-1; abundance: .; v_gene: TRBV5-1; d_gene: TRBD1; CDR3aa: CASSLTSGTGDNEQFF; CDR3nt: TGCGCCAGCAGCTTAACTTCCGGGACAGGGGACAATGAGCAGTTCTTC
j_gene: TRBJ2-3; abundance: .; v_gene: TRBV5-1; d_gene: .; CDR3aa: CASSLDASTDTQYF; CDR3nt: TGCGCCAGCAGCTTGGATGCTAGCACAGATACGCAGTATTTT
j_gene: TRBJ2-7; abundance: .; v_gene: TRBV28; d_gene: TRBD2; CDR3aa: CAGGPAGGYEQYF; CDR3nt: TGTGCCGGCGGCCCAGCGGGAGGCTACGAGCAGTACTTC
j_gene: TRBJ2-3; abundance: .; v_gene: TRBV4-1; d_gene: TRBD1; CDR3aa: CASSQRKGQGVTDTQYF; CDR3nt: TGCGCCAGCAGCCAAAGGAAGGGACAGGGAGTCACAGATACGCAGTATTTT
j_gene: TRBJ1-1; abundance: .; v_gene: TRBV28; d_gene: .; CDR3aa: CASSLYGFGGNTEAFF; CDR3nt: TGTGCCAGCAGTTTATATGGGTTTGGGGGAAACACTGAAGCTTTCTTT